The source of this T cell receptor (beta chain) is a study of T cell responses to AZD1222 COVID-19 vaccine. On the study more broadly: Pooled in the analysis were second doses at about 4 or about 12 weeks.

The CDR3 length is 11 residues. Trimming took 5 bases from V and 5 from J, leaving 9 bases between them. Germline V gene lookup returns CDR1 GTSNPN and CDR2 SVGIG (reference sequence). Some clones are missing from TCRdb's copy, which holds only in-frame ones; the method was immunoSEQ multiplex PCR. The data hold roughly 130,000 clones, with under 95% observed a single time. This chain links TRBV30 with TRBJ2-5; the D is unclear. The sequencing used peripheral blood, collected on day 0 of AZD1222 vaccination. This clonotype was obtained from an adult in good health. The CDR3 DNA reads TGTGCCTGGGCAAGTCCGGAGACCCAGTACTTC. This translates into CAWASPETQYF.